A single sample gave rise to the 26 T cell receptor delta chains below, sequenced in a study of gamma-delta T cells after stem cell transplantation (dated by TCRdb to the mid-2010s). The receptor library was made with RT-PCR. These reads were obtained on an Illumina MiSeq. TCRdb reprocessed the public reads with the caller CATT; rows with the same DNA were merged afterwards. For this sample there are approximately 1,300 delta-chain clones; under 7% appear just once. Clones ranked in the top ten supply around half of the sample. Sequencing was carried out using gamma-delta T cells. The source of these receptors is a human donor. It is not recorded whose cells these are; they may come from a transplant donor.

This clone is large (0.1 to 1%) within its sample. Different DNA sequences within this sample yield the same CDR3. This chain connects TRDV2 to TRDJ1, with TRDD3 identical over 12 bases. Germline CDR1 reads GEAIGNYY; CDR2 reads EKD. The CDR3 spans 18 residues. J was trimmed by 0 bases and V by 0 bases; bases with no gene match: 7. The CDR3 loop reads CACDTVTGGYINTDKLIF. The CDR3 region has the DNA TGTGCCTGTGACACCGTTACTGGGGGATACATAAACACCGATAAACTCATCTTT.

Details on this clone: Given a much more abundant clone one base away, this may be a read error. The chain combines TRDV2 with TRDJ3, with 8 positions matching TRDD3. The CDR3 extends over 19 amino acids. Trimming at V came to 3 bases and at J to 0 bases, leaving 9 bases not matched to a gene. CDR1 is GEAIGNYY and CDR2 is EKD in the germline V gene. Here the CDR3 reads CACDPTGGRSSWDTRQMFF. CDR3 coding DNA: TGTGCCTGTGACCCTACTGGGGGTCGTAGCTCCTGGGACACCCGACAGATGTTTTTC.

This clone is medium-sized by share. Only one base separates this from a far larger clonotype, so it likely reflects a read error. The CDR3 protein is CALGERLRGYSKPIF. For the CDR3, the DNA is TGTGCTCTTGGGGAACGCCTACGCGGATACTCGAAACCCATCTTT. The chain carries TRDV1 and TRDJ1; D possibly corresponds to TRDD3 (6 bases). This CDR3 has 15 amino acids. Germline V gives CDR1 TSWWSYY, CDR2 QGS.

With regard to this clone: A read error likely explains why the TCRdb protein, taken from a much larger clone, differs from this DNA's translation at residue 3; the protein shown is translated from the DNA. V gene TRDV2 combines with J gene TRDJ1; the match to TRDD3 covers 9 bases. This CDR3 spans 16 amino acids. Germline CDR1 is GEAIGNYY and CDR2 is EKD. The chain's CDR3 is CARDPLGDSYTDKLIF. DNA for the CDR3: TGTGCCCGTGACCCACTGGGGGACTCGTACACCGATAAACTCATCTTT.

Remarks on this clone: This DNA's translation differs at residue 10 from TCRdb's protein, which comes from a much larger clone; a read error is likely, and the protein shown is translated from the DNA. This chain links TRDV2 with TRDJ1, with TRDD3 matching 9 bases. V was clipped by 2 bases and J by 0 bases; unmatched bases: 9. Germline V lookup: CDR1 GEAIGNYY, CDR2 EKD. CDR3 length: 17 residues. Here the CDR3 DNA reads TGTGCCTGTGACAAACTTACTGGGGGACTCTACACCGATAAACTCATCTTT. Its protein is CACDKLTGGLYTDKLIF.

This clone has only a few counts. The protein that TCRdb holds for this DNA derives from a much larger clone and differs from the translated DNA at residue 7, which likely indicates a read error; the protein shown here is translated from the DNA. The chain is built from TRDV2 and TRDJ1, with D maybe TRDD3 (5 bases). The CDR3 has 16 amino acids. Per germline, CDR1 GEAIGNYY and CDR2 EKD. Trimming cost V 1 base and J 0 bases, with 14 bases left between them. The CDR3 loop is CACDTVSGEYTDKLIF. The CDR3 DNA sequence: TGTGCCTGTGACACTGTGAGTGGGGAGTACACCGATAAACTCATCTTT.

In its sample, this clone was seen a few times. TCRdb assigns this DNA the protein of a much larger clone, which departs from its translation at residue 11; this likely reflects a read error, and the protein shown comes from translating the DNA. The chain has TRDV2 and TRDJ1; 7 nucleotides agree with TRDD3. V lost 4 bases and J lost 3; bases outside the gene matches: 13. CDR1 and CDR2 (germline): GEAIGNYY, EKD. CDR3 length equals 16 residues. CDR3 in DNA: TGTGCCTGTGAACCGGTGGGGGACATCGACGCCGATAAACTCATCTTT. Its protein product is CACEPVGDIDADKLIF.

This CDR3 reads CACDTWGTTDKLIF. CDR3 sequence (DNA): TGTGCCTGTGACACTTGGGGGACCACCGATAAACTCATCTTT. The V gene is TRDV2, the J gene TRDJ1, with 7 bases fitting TRDD3. This CDR3 spans 14 amino acids. V gave up 1 base and J gave up 1 base; unmatched junction bases: 2. Germline V gene data show CDR1 as GEAIGNYY and CDR2 as EKD.

This clone has more than one count but fewer than ten. The translation of this DNA and the TCRdb protein of a much larger clone differ at residue 8, probably owing to a read error; the protein shown here is translated from the DNA. The CDR3 region has the DNA TGTGCCTGTGACAAAATGGGTTCTGGGGATACGGTGACAGCACAACTCTTCTTT. Translation: CACDKMGSGDTVTAQLFF. This chain links TRDV2 with TRDJ2; 9 bases map to TRDD3. J lost 3 bases, V lost 2 bases, and 12 bases had no gene match. The CDR3 covers 18 residues. Germline V gene data show CDR1 as GEAIGNYY and CDR2 as EKD.

A remark on this clone: The TCRdb protein comes from a much larger clone and disagrees with this DNA's translation at residue 11, likely due to a read error; the protein given here is derived from the DNA. The rearrangement uses TRDV2 and TRDJ1; 10 bases line up with TRDD3. Trimming cost V 4 bases and J 4 bases; bases outside gene matches: 14. Germline CDR1 reads GEAIGNYY; CDR2 reads EKD. The CDR3 is made up of 17 amino acids. This CDR3 is CACEGLGGGYTNDKLIF. The CDR3 DNA reads TGTGCCTGTGAGGGCCTCGGTGGGGGATACACAAACGATAAACTCATCTTT.

As to this clone: TCRdb's entry gives the protein of a much larger clone, which mismatches this DNA's translation at residue 12, likely from a read error; the protein reported here is translated from the DNA. The V call is TRDV2, the J call TRDJ1; 8 nucleotides match TRDD3. Germline CDR1 GEAIGNYY, CDR2 EKD. The CDR3 loop spans 17 amino acids. The junction had 14 bases not matched to a gene; V was cut back by 2 bases and J by 4 bases. DNA for the CDR3: TGTGCCTGTGACAGCGTACTGGGGGGCCAGTACAGCGATAAACTCATCTTT. It yields the protein CACDSVLGGQYSDKLIF.

Details on this clone: With a far larger clone one base away, a read error is the likely cause. At the DNA level, this CDR3 is encoded by other sequences in the same sample as well. The chain has TRDV2 and TRDJ1, with 7 bases fitting TRDD3. Germline CDR1 GEAIGNYY, CDR2 EKD. This CDR3 spans 21 amino acids. CDR3 in amino acids: CACDTLQVLMAGGRYTDKLIF. As DNA, the CDR3 is TGTGCCTGTGACACTCTTCAAGTCCTAATGGCTGGGGGCCGTTACACTGATAAACTCATCTTT.

In its sample, this clone ranks as large. This CDR3 is also generated by other DNA sequences in the sample. The chain uses TRDV2 and TRDJ1, with 7 bases identical to TRDD3. The CDR3 totals 18 residues. CDR1 GEAIGNYY and CDR2 EKD come from the germline V gene. J lost 2 bases, V lost 0 bases, and 14 bases had no gene match. The CDR3 nucleotides read TGTGCCTGTGACACCGTTGGCCGCACACTGGGGATGACCGATAAACTCATCTTT. The encoded protein is CACDTVGRTLGMTDKLIF.

Only a few counts were recorded for this clone. This DNA translates differently at residue 15 from the TCRdb protein, which is that of a much larger clone; a read error is likely, and the protein shown is the DNA's own translation. The V and J genes are TRDV2 and TRDJ1, with 9 bases matching TRDD3. After removal of 0 bases from V and 13 bases from J, the junction contained 20 bases not matched to a gene. The CDR3 runs to 17 residues. Germline loops: CDR1 GEAIGNYY, CDR2 EKD. The CDR3 sequence: CACDTLRKLGDEGEPIF. The CDR3 DNA follows: TGTGCCTGTGACACCTTAAGAAAGCTGGGGGATGAGGGTGAACCCATCTTT.

In this sample, this clone turned up a few times. With only one base between it and a far larger clone, this is likely a read error. Other DNA sequences of this sample code for an identical CDR3. The V gene is TRDV2, the J gene TRDJ1; 11 bases line up with TRDD3. Germline values: CDR1 GEAIGNYY, CDR2 EKD. The CDR3 runs to 20 residues. CDR3 in amino acids: CACDTVVLGDRSDYTDKLIF. Written as DNA, the CDR3 is TGTGCCTGTGACACCGTTGTACTGGGGGATAGGAGTGACTACACCGATAAGCTCATCTTT.

This clone was seen only a few times. This sequence is one base from a far larger clone and is likely a read error. This chain connects TRDV2 to TRDJ1; 13 nucleotides line up with TRDD3. Germline V gene lookup returns CDR1 GEAIGNYY and CDR2 EKD. This CDR3 comprises 20 residues. CDR3 sequence reads: CACDTVPHTGGYGGLDKFIF. DNA for the CDR3: TGTGCCTGTGACACCGTACCTCATACTGGGGGATACGGTGGGCTCGATAAATTCATCTTT.

This clone was recorded a few times. TCRdb shows a much larger clone's protein in place of this DNA's translation, and the two differ at residue 7, likely through a read error; the protein shown is translated from the DNA. The rearrangement joins TRDV2 to TRDJ3; D is undetermined. Between the trimmed V and J ends, which lost 0 bases and 0 bases, there was a span of 14 bases. This CDR3 is built from 19 residues. Germline lookup yields CDR1 GEAIGNYY and CDR2 EKD. CDR3 residues: CACDTAFGQASWDTRQMFF. The DNA for the CDR3 is TGTGCCTGTGACACCGCGTTCGGTCAGGCCTCCTGGGACACCCGACAGATGTTTTTC.

This clone occurred a few times. The mismatch at residue 7 between this DNA's translation and the TCRdb protein of a much larger clone likely reflects a read error; the protein shown is translated from the DNA. The chain combines TRDV2 with TRDJ1; no definite D call. This CDR3 has 16 residues. V was pared by 4 bases and J by 0 bases, with 17 bases between. Germline V CDR1 and CDR2: GEAIGNYY, EKD. CDR3 region: CACEPVRDIDTDKLIF. The CDR3 nucleotides are TGTGCCTGTGAACCGGTGAGGGACATCGACACCGATAAACTCATCTTT.

This clone has more than one count but fewer than ten. TCRdb has a much larger clone's protein, which differs at residue 6 from the translation of this DNA, likely because of a read error; what is shown is the protein translated from the DNA. The DNA for the CDR3 is TGTGCCTGTGACACCGCGGGTCTGGGGGATACCCACACCGATAAACTCATCTTT. Encoded protein: CACDTAGLGDTHTDKLIF. The chain carries TRDV2 and TRDJ1, with 11 bases matching TRDD3. V lost 0 bases, J lost 0 bases, and 8 bases stayed unmatched. The CDR3 totals 18 residues. Germline values: CDR1 GEAIGNYY, CDR2 EKD.

With respect to this clone: TCRdb pairs this DNA with a much larger clone's protein that differs at residue 6, likely a read error; the protein shown was translated from the DNA. The chain has TRDV2 and TRDJ1; TRDD3 matches at 9 bases. The V segment lost 0 bases and the J segment 8 bases; nucleotides outside the gene matches: 21. Per the germline V gene, CDR1 is GEAIGNYY and CDR2 is EKD. There are 19 residues in the CDR3. The CDR3 protein is CACDTFGALGDSLAVKLIF. The CDR3, as DNA: TGTGCCTGTGACACCTTCGGGGCACTGGGGGACTCCCTCGCAGTAAAACTCATCTTT.

This clone showed up just a few times. The CDR3 loop is CACDTLYARGATGPDKLIF. CDR3 in DNA: TGTGCCTGTGACACGCTCTACGCTCGGGGGGCCACAGGTCCCGATAAACTCATCTTT. The V call is TRDV2, the J call TRDJ1; a possible D gene is TRDD3 (5 bases). Germline loops: CDR1 GEAIGNYY, CDR2 EKD. This CDR3 is built from 19 residues. V was shortened by 1 base and J by 3 bases, with 26 bases between the two germline ends.

The chain links TRDV2 to TRDJ1; the match to TRDD3 covers 9 bases. Germline CDR1 and CDR2: GEAIGNYY and EKD. The ends lost 3 bases at V and 0 bases at J; junction bases unmatched: 7. This CDR3 has 16 residues. The CDR3 sequence is CACDPLLGEHTDKLIF. The DNA for the CDR3 is TGTGCCTGTGACCCCTTACTGGGGGAACACACCGATAAACTCATCTTT.

This clone was observed a handful of times. A much larger clone is a single base away; this may be a read error. The chain joins TRDV2 to TRDJ1, with D possibly being TRDD3 (5 bases). This CDR3 contains 13 residues. Germline CDR1 is GEAIGNYY and CDR2 is EKD. V lost 0 bases and J lost 8, with 12 bases in between. CDR3 coding DNA: TGTGCCTGTGACACCATAGACGGGGACAAACTCATCTTT. This codes for CACDTIDGDKLIF.

The sample holds a few counts of this clone. The protein TCRdb gives is from a much larger clone and does not agree with this DNA's translation at residue 10, likely a read error; the protein shown here comes from the DNA. CDR3 in DNA: TGTGCCTGTGACACCGTGACTGGGGGAGGATCATACACCGATAAACTCATCTTT. Its protein is CACDTVTGGGSYTDKLIF. V usage is TRDV2 and J usage is TRDJ1; 9 nucleotides agree with TRDD3. V lost 0 bases and J lost 0; bases outside the gene matches: 10. From germline, CDR1 is GEAIGNYY and CDR2 EKD. This CDR3 is 18 amino acids long.

In the case of this clone: The protein TCRdb gives is from a much larger clone and does not agree with this DNA's translation at residue 12, likely a read error; the protein shown here comes from the DNA. The chain uses TRDV2 and TRDJ1; tentatively, D is TRDD2 (5 bases). The CDR3 spans 21 residues. Germline V gene lookup returns CDR1 GEAIGNYY and CDR2 EKD. V dropped 1 base and J dropped 0 bases, with 29 bases sitting between them. The CDR3 protein is CACDTLQVLMARGRYTDKLIF. Here the CDR3 DNA reads TGTGCCTGTGACACTCTTCAAGTCCTAATGGCTAGGGGCCGTTACACCGATAAACTCATCTTT.

A few counts support this clone. The TCRdb record carries a much larger clone's protein, which differs from this DNA's translation at residue 6; a read error is the likely cause, and the protein listed here is the DNA translation. V and J are TRDV2 and TRDJ1; 7 nucleotides agree with TRDD3. CDR3 length: 20 amino acids. The V gene end was trimmed by 0 bases and the J gene end by 0 bases; junction bases not matched to a gene: 18. Germline V CDR1 and CDR2: GEAIGNYY, EKD. The CDR3 DNA reads TGTGCCTGTGACACCATCCGAGGAGGGTATTGGGGGACGTACACCGATAAACTCATCTTT. This translates into CACDTIRGGYWGTYTDKLIF.